This section outlines one T cell receptor (beta chain) sequence together with its context. Its antigen is still unknown. Sequencing was at survey level. Produced via immunoSEQ multiplex PCR; TCRdb's table is partial and in-frame only. This table has some 30,000 clones, 89% appearing once. Described time point: before natalizumab initiation. This sample is drawn from a study of multiple sclerosis patients with progressive multifocal leukoencephalopathy. General observations from the study: Less diverse TRB repertoires were suggested in most PML patients.

CDR3 size: 14 residues. Germline lookup yields CDR1 LNHDA and CDR2 SQIVND (reference sequence). V lost 3 bases and J lost 7, with 15 bases in between. Sequenced input: PBMCs. The TCR was taken from a human donor with multiple sclerosis. The J gene is TRBJ1-2, the V gene TRBV19, with a possible D match to TRBD1 (6 bases). CDR3: CASSIVLNRAGYTF. The CDR3 DNA sequence: TGTGCCAGTAGTATTGTCCTTAACAGGGCTGGCTACACCTTC.